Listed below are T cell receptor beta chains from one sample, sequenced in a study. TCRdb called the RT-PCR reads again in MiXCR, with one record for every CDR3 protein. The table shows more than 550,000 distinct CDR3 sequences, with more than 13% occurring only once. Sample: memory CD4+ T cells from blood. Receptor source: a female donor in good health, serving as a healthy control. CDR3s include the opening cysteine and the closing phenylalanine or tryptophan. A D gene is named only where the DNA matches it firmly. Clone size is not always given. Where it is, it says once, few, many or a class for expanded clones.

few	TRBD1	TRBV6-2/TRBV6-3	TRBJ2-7	TGTGCCAGCAGCCGAGATACAGGGGTCGAGCAGTACTTC	CASSRDTGVEQYF
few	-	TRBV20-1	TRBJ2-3	TGCAGTGCTGACACCCCCGGGACTCGCACAGATACGCAGTATTTT	CSADTPGTRTDTQYF
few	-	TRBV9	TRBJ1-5	TGTGCCAGCAGCGTCGCCGAAGCCAATCAGCCCCAGCATTTT	CASSVAEANQPQHF
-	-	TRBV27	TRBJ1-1	TGTGCCAGCAGTCCCCACGGGGCTAACACTGAAGCTTTCTTT	CASSPHGANTEAFF
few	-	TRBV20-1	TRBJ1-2	TGCAGTGCTAGAGATGAGGGAGGTGGAGGGTATGGCTACACCTTC	CSARDEGGGGYGYTF
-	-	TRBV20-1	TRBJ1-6	TGCAGTGCCCCACCGGGAGGGCAGAGCTCCTATAATTCACCCCTCCACTTT	CSAPPGGQSSYNSPLHF
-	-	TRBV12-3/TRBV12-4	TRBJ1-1	TGTGCCAGCATTTTTAACTGGGGAGAAGCTTTCTTT	CASIFNWGEAFF
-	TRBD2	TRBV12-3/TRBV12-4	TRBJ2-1	TGTGCCAGCAGTTTGGGCGGGGGTCGAAACAATGAGCAGTTCTTC	CASSLGGGRNNEQFF
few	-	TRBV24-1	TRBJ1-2	TGTGCCACCAGTGGGCTAAGAAAGACAGTCTACTATGGCTACACCTTC	CATSGLRKTVYYGYTF
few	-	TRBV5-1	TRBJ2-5	TGCGCCAGCATCCGACAGGCGGGGATAACGGCCCAGTACTTC	CASIRQAGITAQYF
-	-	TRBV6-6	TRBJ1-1	TGTGCCTCTGATTTTACGGGACAGAACACTGAAGCTTTCTTT	CASDFTGQNTEAFF
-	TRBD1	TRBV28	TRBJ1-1	TGTGCCAGCAGTTCTACCGGGAGGGACAGAGCTGAAGCTTTCTTT	CASSSTGRDRAEAFF
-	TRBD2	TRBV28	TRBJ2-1	TGTGCCAGCAGTCTGAGGCGTGATTCAAGCGGGAGTCCGGATGAGCAGTTCTTC	CASSLRRDSSGSPDEQFF
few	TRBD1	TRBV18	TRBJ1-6	TGTGCCAGCTCACCCGAGGACAGGGATCGTTCACCCCTCCACTTT	CASSPEDRDRSPLHF
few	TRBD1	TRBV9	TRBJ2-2	TGTGCCAGCAGCGCTCTACCCGGGACAGGGGGTACCGGGGAGCTGTTTTTT	CASSALPGTGGTGELFF
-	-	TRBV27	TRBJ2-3	TGTGCCAGCAGTCCAGTCGGATGGACTAGCACAGATACGCAGTATTTT	CASSPVGWTSTDTQYF
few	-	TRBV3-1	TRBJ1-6	TGTGCCAGCAGCCAAGGAGTTGGATCACCCCTCCACTTT	CASSQGVGSPLHF
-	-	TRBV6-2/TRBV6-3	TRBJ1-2	TGTGCCAGCAGAGGGGCCCGAGTTGTACATAACTATGGCTACACCTTC	CASRGARVVHNYGYTF
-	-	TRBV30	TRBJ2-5	TGTGCCTGGAGTGAGCAGGCCCAAGAGACCCAGTACTTC	CAWSEQAQETQYF
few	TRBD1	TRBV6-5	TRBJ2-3	TGTGCCAGCAGTTACTCCGGGACAGGGGGAAATACGCAGTATTTT	CASSYSGTGGNTQYF
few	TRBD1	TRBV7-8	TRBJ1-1	TGTGCCAGCAGCTTCTGGACAGGGCGGAACACTGAAGCTTTCTTT	CASSFWTGRNTEAFF
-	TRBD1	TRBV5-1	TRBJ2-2	TGCGCCAGCAGAGAACAGGGGGCAGGCGGGGAGCTGTTTTTT	CASREQGAGGELFF
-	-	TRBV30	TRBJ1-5	TGTGCCTGGAGTCCCAAGGGGGGGCATCAGCCCCAGCATTTT	CAWSPKGGHQPQHF
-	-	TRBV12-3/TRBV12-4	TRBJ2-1	TGTGCCAGCAGCTTGCCCCGGGACCCCCCCCACCACCACTCCTACAATGAGCAGTTCTTC	CASSLPRDPPHHHSYNEQFF
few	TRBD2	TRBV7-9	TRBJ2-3	TGTGCCAGCAGCTTAATGGCCGGGGGGGATACGCAGTATTTT	CASSLMAGGDTQYF
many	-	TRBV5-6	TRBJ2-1	TGTGCCAGCAGCCGGTGGAGGAGCTCCTACAATGAGCAGTTCTTC	CASSRWRSSYNEQFF
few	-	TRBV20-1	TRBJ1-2	TGCAGTGCTGAGGGGGGGGACTATGGCTACACCTTC	CSAEGGDYGYTF
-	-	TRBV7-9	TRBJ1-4	TGTGCCAGCAGCCGAGCCCTTAATGAAAAACTGTTTTTT	CASSRALNEKLFF
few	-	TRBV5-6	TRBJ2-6	TGTGCCAGCAGCACGGGAAGCGCCGGGGCCAACGTCCTGACTTTC	CASSTGSAGANVLTF
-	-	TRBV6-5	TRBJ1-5	TGTGCCAGCAGGAAGAGTTCGGCGAGCAATCAGCCCCAGCATTTT	CASRKSSASNQPQHF
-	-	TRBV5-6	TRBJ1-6	TGTGACAGCAGCTTCCAGACACGACCCCTCCACTTT	CDSSFQTRPLHF
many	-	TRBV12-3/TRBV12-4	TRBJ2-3	TGTGCCAGCAGTCAATTTTCGGATACGCAGTATTTT	CASSQFSDTQYF
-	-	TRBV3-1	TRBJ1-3	TGTGCCAGCAGCCAAGGAGGGTCAAGAAACACCATATATTTT	CASSQGGSRNTIYF
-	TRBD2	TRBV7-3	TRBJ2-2	TGTGCCAGCAGCCCCGAGGGACTAAATTTTCGGGAGCTGTTTTTT	CASSPEGLNFRELFF
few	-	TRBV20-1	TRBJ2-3	TGCAGTGCCTTGCAGGGATCGATAGATACGCAGTATTTT	CSALQGSIDTQYF
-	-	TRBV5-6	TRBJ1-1	TGTGCCAGCAGCTTAGATGCCGGGACTATGAACACTGAAGCTTTCTTT	CASSLDAGTMNTEAFF
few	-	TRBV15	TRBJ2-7	TGTGCCACCAGCAGCGAGCCGGGTCGTGGAGTTCCTTCCTACGAGCAGTACTTC	CATSSEPGRGVPSYEQYF
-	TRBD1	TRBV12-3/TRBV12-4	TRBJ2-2	TGTGCCAGCAGCAAGGACAGGGTCGACACCGGGGAGCTGTTTTTT	CASSKDRVDTGELFF
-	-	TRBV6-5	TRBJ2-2	TGTGCCAGCAGTTATCAGGCGGTGGGCGGGGAGCTGTTTTTT	CASSYQAVGGELFF
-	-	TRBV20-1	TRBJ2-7	TGCAGTGCTAGGCAGGACAGCGAGCAGTACTTC	CSARQDSEQYF
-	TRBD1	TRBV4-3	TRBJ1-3	TGCGCCAGCAGCCAAGATTTCGCAGGGGGCGGTCGGTCTGGAAACACCATATATTTT	CASSQDFAGGGRSGNTIYF
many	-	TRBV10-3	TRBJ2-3	TGTGCCATCAGCATGAGCACAGATACGCAGTATTTT	CAISMSTDTQYF
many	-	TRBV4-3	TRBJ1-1	TGCGCCAGCAGCGGGAGAGGGGCCGCCATGAACACTGAAGCTTTCTTT	CASSGRGAAMNTEAFF
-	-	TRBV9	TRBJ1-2	TGTGCCAGCAGCGTTTTAGGCAGTAACTATGGCTACACCTTC	CASSVLGSNYGYTF
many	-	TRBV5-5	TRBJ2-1	TGTGCCAGCAGCCCAGTAGGGCTCCCCTACAATGAGCAGTTCTTC	CASSPVGLPYNEQFF
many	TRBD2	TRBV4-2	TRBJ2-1	TGTGCCAGCACGGAGCGGGAGTACAATGAGCAGTTCTTC	CASTEREYNEQFF
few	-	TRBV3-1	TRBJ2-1	TGTGCCAGCAGCCAATTGGGGGGCGGGAGCTCCTACAATGAGCAGTTCTTC	CASSQLGGGSSYNEQFF
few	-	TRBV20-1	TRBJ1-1	TGCAGTGCTAGAGACGGCCTTTCCTTAACTAACACTGAAGCTTTCTTT	CSARDGLSLTNTEAFF
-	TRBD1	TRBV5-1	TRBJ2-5	TGCGCCAGCAGCCCGGGACAGGCAAACCAAGAGACCCAGTACTTC	CASSPGQANQETQYF
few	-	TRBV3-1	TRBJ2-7	TGTGCCAGCAGCCAGGGGGTGTACGAGCAGTACTTC	CASSQGVYEQYF
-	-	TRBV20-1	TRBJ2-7	TGCAGTGCTAAAATTCAGACTAGTTCGTCCGAGCAGTACTTC	CSAKIQTSSSEQYF
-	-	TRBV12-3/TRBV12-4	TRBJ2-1	TGTGCCAGCAGTCTGTACCGGGGGATGGTCTACAATGAGCAGTTCTTC	CASSLYRGMVYNEQFF